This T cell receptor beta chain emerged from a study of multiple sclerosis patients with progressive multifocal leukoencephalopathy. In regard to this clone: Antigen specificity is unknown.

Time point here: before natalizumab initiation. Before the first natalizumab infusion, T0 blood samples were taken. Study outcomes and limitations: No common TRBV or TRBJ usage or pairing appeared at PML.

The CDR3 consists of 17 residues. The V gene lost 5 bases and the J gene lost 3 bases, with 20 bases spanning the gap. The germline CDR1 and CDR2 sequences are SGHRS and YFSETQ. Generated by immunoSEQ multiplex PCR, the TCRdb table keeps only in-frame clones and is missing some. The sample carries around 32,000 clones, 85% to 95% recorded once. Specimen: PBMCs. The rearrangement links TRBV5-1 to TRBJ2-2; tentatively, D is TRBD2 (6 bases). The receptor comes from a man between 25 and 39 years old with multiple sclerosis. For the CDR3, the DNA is TGCGCCAGCAGTCCCAACCGGGACTCTCGTTACACCGGGGAGCTGTTTTTT. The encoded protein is CASSPNRDSRYTGELFF.